This T cell receptor (beta chain) was sequenced during a study of blood T cell repertoires in COVID-19. Overall study: T cells, B-cell-depleted T cells, or PBMCs provided the cDNA or gDNA that served as material.

Original processing methods: Estimation of nucleated cell counts relied on the amplification of reference gene primers. Measured with immunoSEQ multiplex PCR; TCRdb has only the in-frame clones, and not every one. The V and J calls and the clone size are those of that table, but D and trimming were determined from the DNA. The sample has roughly 200,000 clones; approximately 88% are singletons. Trimming stripped 3 bases from V and 7 bases from J, with 10 bases between. The length of the CDR3 is 13 residues. CDR1 MGHRA and CDR2 YSYEKL come from the germline V gene. Adults between about 18 and 95 years of age took part from 24 US areas.

This TCR was sampled from a man younger than 35 with acute COVID-19. Material: PBMCs or T cells enriched from blood (not recorded which). The V and J genes are TRBV4-1 and TRBJ2-1, with a weak D call TRBD1 (5 bases). The DNA of the CDR3 is TGCGCCAGCAGCCATCCTAGGGGTAATGAGCAGTTCTTC. Its translation is CASSHPRGNEQFF.